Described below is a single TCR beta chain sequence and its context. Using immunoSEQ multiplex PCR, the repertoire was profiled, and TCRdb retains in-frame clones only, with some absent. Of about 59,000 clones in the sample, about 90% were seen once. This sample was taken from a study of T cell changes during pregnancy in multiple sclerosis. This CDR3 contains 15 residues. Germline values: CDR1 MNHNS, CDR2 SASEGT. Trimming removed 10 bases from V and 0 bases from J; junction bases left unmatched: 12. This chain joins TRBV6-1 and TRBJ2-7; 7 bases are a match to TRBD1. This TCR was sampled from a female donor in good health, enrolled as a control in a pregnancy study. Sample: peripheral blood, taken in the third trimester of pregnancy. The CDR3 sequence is CATELTGLRSYEQYF. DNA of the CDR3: TGTGCCACCGAGTTGACAGGGCTCCGCTCCTACGAGCAGTACTTC.